Below, 29 T cell receptor beta chains from the same sample are listed, as sequenced in a study of T cells after posttransplantation cyclophosphamide (dated by TCRdb to 2016 to 2017). The library relied on the immunoSEQ multiplex PCR assay. Drawn from immuneACCESS, this table holds only the in-frame rearrangements with V and J called that TCRdb kept. Clones are partly lost; checked studies trace under half to an unresolved V gene and leave the rest unexplained. The sample records roughly 34,000 clones, none occurring a single time. Of the sample, about 4.5% falls within the top ten clones. The specimen was PBMCs. All receptors come from a woman aged 30 to 39 in good health and a related stem cell transplant donor.

Many counts were recorded for this clone. The chain joins TRBV14 to TRBJ1-1; no clear D. The V end lost 2 bases, the J end lost 5 bases, and 12 bases lay between the germline ends. Looked up from germline, CDR1 is SGHDN and CDR2 is FVKESK. The CDR3 sequence is 14 residues long. The CDR3 protein is CASSQRMERTEAFF. CDR3 DNA sequence: TGTGCCAGCAGCCAACGGATGGAGCGGACTGAAGCTTTCTTT.

There are many counts of this clone. The V and J genes are TRBV6-1 and TRBJ1-2; D is possibly TRBD1 (6 bases). CDR3 length equals 13 residues. Trimming stripped 5 bases from V and 8 bases from J, with 15 bases between. Per germline, CDR1 MNHNS and CDR2 SASEGT. The CDR3 region is CASSTTGFRGYTF. DNA of the CDR3: TGTGCCAGCAGTACGACAGGTTTTAGGGGCTACACCTTC.

In its sample, this clone was seen many times. The rearrangement joins TRBV29-1 to TRBJ2-5; 7 bases align to TRBD1. This CDR3 spans 13 amino acids. J gave up 5 bases and V 3 bases, and 6 bases lay outside the gene matches. Germline loops: CDR1 SQVTM, CDR2 ANQGSEA. The CDR3 loop is CSVDQGVGETQYF. DNA of the CDR3: TGCAGCGTTGACCAGGGGGTGGGTGAGACCCAGTACTTC.

This clone was recorded at least ten times. The chain combines TRBV6-2 or TRBV6-3 with TRBJ2-3; 10 bases map to TRBD2. The V segment lost 2 bases and the J segment 0 bases; nucleotides outside the gene matches: 14. Germline loops: CDR1 MNHEY, CDR2 SVGEGT. CDR3 length: 20 amino acids. The CDR3 nucleotides read TGTGCCAGCAGTTACAGTGTGGGGCTAGCGGGGGCGTCTAGCACAGATACGCAGTATTTT. It yields the protein CASSYSVGLAGASSTDTQYF.

This clone has ten or more counts. V and J are TRBV5-1 and TRBJ1-1, with no clear D. The CDR3 is made up of 15 amino acids. Germline V lookup: CDR1 SGHRS, CDR2 YFSETQ. V lost 4 bases and J lost 2, with 15 bases in between. The CDR3 region has the DNA TGCGCCAGCAGCCAAATCGGGGTGGGTAACACTGAAGCTTTCTTT. Amino acid sequence: CASSQIGVGNTEAFF.

There are a few counts of this clone. The rearrangement links TRBV29-1 to TRBJ2-2; 8 bases are a match to TRBD2. Germline lookup yields CDR1 SQVTM and CDR2 ANQGSEA. This CDR3 spans 14 amino acids. The V gene end was trimmed by 6 bases and the J gene end by 6 bases; junction bases not matched to a gene: 9. The CDR3 spells CSVGLVSGSGELFF. The CDR3 DNA is TGCAGCGTGGGACTAGTATCCGGGTCCGGGGAGCTGTTTTTT.

This clone came up many times. The chain recombines TRBV28 with TRBJ1-1; TRBD1 is a possible D gene (5 bases). The CDR3 totals 14 residues. Trimming removed 5 bases from V and 0 bases from J, with 10 bases in between. From germline, CDR1 is MDHEN and CDR2 SYDVKM. CDR3 protein: CASSPTAMNTEAFF. The CDR3 DNA sequence: TGTGCCAGCAGTCCGACAGCTATGAACACTGAAGCTTTCTTT.

This clone appeared many times. V gene TRBV6-6 combines with J gene TRBJ1-2; maybe TRBD1 (5 bases). The germline CDR1 and CDR2 sequences are MNHNY and SVGAGI (reference sequence). V was clipped by 0 bases and J by 5 bases, with 10 bases between them. The CDR3 length is 14 residues. CDR3 amino acids: CASSYSQGEYGYTF. CDR3 nucleotides: TGTGCCAGCAGTTACTCGCAGGGAGAGTATGGCTACACCTTC.

This clone was detected only a few times. The chain is built from TRBV23-1 and TRBJ2-7; 7 nucleotides agree with TRBD1. TRBV23-1 is placed among ORFs of uncertain function. The CDR3 totals 15 residues. Unmatched junction bases numbered 7, after V lost 2 bases and J lost 3 bases. This CDR3 reads CASSQGQGVIYEQYF. CDR3 bases: TGCGCCAGCAGTCAAGGGCAGGGGGTCATCTACGAGCAGTACTTC.

The chain has TRBV2 and TRBJ2-3, with 13 positions matching TRBD2. From germline, CDR1 is SNHLY and CDR2 FYNNEI. The V and J ends lost 10 bases and 5 bases, in that order; junction bases with no gene match: 9. The CDR3 totals 15 residues. CDR3 bases: TGTGCCACCCTGACTAGCGGGGGGCGTGTAGATACGCAGTATTTT. It yields the protein CATLTSGGRVDTQYF.

This clone was recorded at least ten times. The CDR3 DNA is TGTGCCAGCAGCAGACAGGGAAATAGCAATCAGCCCCAGCATTTT. Its protein is CASSRQGNSNQPQHF. The V and J genes are TRBV7-2 and TRBJ1-5; 7 bases map to TRBD1. V shed 5 bases, J shed 0 bases, and the junction held 4 bases outside the gene matches. Per the germline V gene, CDR1 is SGHTA and CDR2 is FQGNSA. The CDR3 sequence is 15 residues long.

At least ten counts were recorded for this clone. The chain couples TRBV27 to TRBJ1-3, with 9 bases fitting TRBD1. V lost 7 bases, J lost 0 bases, and 4 bases stayed unmatched. The V gene's germline CDR1 is MNHEY and CDR2 SMNVEV (reference sequence). The CDR3 spans 15 residues. The CDR3 reads CASKTGQGSGNTIYF. For the CDR3, the DNA is TGTGCCAGCAAGACGGGACAGGGCTCTGGAAACACCATATATTTT.

This clone was seen many times. The CDR3 protein is CASSLAKGPHEQYF. The CDR3 bases are TGTGCCAGCAGCTTAGCGAAGGGTCCCCACGAGCAGTACTTC. The chain combines TRBV7-2 with TRBJ2-7; D is uncertain. V dropped 0 bases and J dropped 5 bases, with 11 bases sitting between them. The CDR3 has 14 amino acids. The V gene's germline CDR1 is SGHTA and CDR2 FQGNSA. Variable domain in full (rest from reference TRBV7-2 and TRBJ2-7): GAGVSQSPSNKVTEKGKDVELRCDPISGHTALYWYRQSLGQGLEFLIYFQGNSAPDKSGLPSDRFSAERTGGSVSTLTIQRTQQEDSAVYLCASSLAKGPHEQYFGPGTRLTVT.

This clone was counted at least ten times. V gene TRBV7-8 combines with J gene TRBJ1-1, with a tentative D call TRBD1 (6 bases). This CDR3 has 13 amino acids. Germline loops: CDR1 SGHVS, CDR2 FQNEAQ. The V end lost 8 bases, the J end lost 4 bases, and 14 bases lay between the germline ends. CDR3 sequence: CASLAGGGTEAFF. DNA of the CDR3: TGTGCCAGCCTTGCGGGAGGGGGCACTGAAGCTTTCTTT.

This clone was counted many times. The chain has TRBV7-9 and TRBJ1-4, with 9 bases matching TRBD1. The germline gives CDR1 SEHNR, CDR2 FQNEAQ (reference sequence). The CDR3 is 18 amino acids. Trimming took 1 base from V and 0 from J; bases not matched to a gene: 6. The CDR3 sequence: CASSLGGTGPTTNEKLFF. In DNA form, the CDR3 reads TGTGCCAGCAGCTTAGGGGGGACAGGGCCTACAACTAATGAAAAACTGTTTTTT.

This clone was seen repeatedly, ten times or more. The chain couples TRBV4-3 to TRBJ1-1; no clear D gene. Germline loops: CDR1 LGHNA, CDR2 YSLEER. This CDR3 comprises 15 residues. V lost 0 bases and J 1 base, leaving 9 bases between the germline ends. This chain's CDR3 is CASSQEPGRNTEAFF. CDR3 bases: TGCGCCAGCAGCCAAGAGCCGGGGAGGAACACTGAAGCTTTCTTT.

This clone showed up many times. The chain recombines TRBV6-2 or TRBV6-3 with TRBJ2-7; 10 bases agree with TRBD2. Trimming at V came to 2 bases and at J to 4 bases, leaving 8 bases not matched to a gene. The CDR3 loop spans 16 amino acids. Germline V gene data show CDR1 as MNHEY and CDR2 as SVGEGT. The CDR3 bases are TGTGCCAGCAGTTACCAGCAGCGGGGGGGCCTTTACGAGCAGTACTTC. It translates to CASSYQQRGGLYEQYF.

Ten or more counts support this clone. The CDR3 nucleotides are TGTGCCAGCAGTTACGGACAGAACACTGAAGCTTTCTTT. Its translation: CASSYGQNTEAFF. This chain uses TRBV6-6 with TRBJ1-1, with a tentative D call TRBD1 (5 bases). Germline values: CDR1 MNHNY, CDR2 SVGAGI (reference sequence). This CDR3 has 13 amino acids. V was clipped by 2 bases and J by 1 base, with 5 bases between them.

This clone was recorded many times. This chain links TRBV5-6 with TRBJ2-7, with D possibly called TRBD1 or TRBD2 (5 bases each). Germline values: CDR1 SGHDT, CDR2 YYEEEE. The length of the CDR3 is 13 residues. V was cut by 4 bases and J by 3 bases, with 11 bases left in between. The CDR3 region has the DNA TGTGCCAGCAGCCCGGAGAGGGGCTACGAGCAGTACTTC. This translates into CASSPERGYEQYF.

This clone occurred many times. This sequence joins TRBV11-2 and TRBJ1-4, with 9 bases that match TRBD1. This CDR3 has 14 amino acids. J was trimmed by 10 bases and V by 6 bases; bases with no gene match: 9. Germline loops: CDR1 SGHAT, CDR2 FQNNGV. In nucleotides, the CDR3 is TGTGCCAGCAGACAAATACAGGGGGCCGGAAAACTGTTTTTT. This codes for CASRQIQGAGKLFF.

This clone appeared many times. The rearrangement joins TRBV2 to TRBJ2-1; D perhaps matches TRBD1 (6 bases). The germline V and J ends were trimmed by 5 bases and 3 bases, with 23 bases remaining between them. Germline CDR1 and CDR2: SNHLY and FYNNEI. The CDR3 sequence is 18 residues long. CDR3 protein: CASSLTGTSPKVYNEQFF. CDR3 bases: TGTGCCAGCAGTCTTACCGGGACAAGCCCGAAAGTCTACAATGAGCAGTTCTTC.

This clone was seen ten or more times. V usage is TRBV9 and J usage is TRBJ1-1, with D possibly matching TRBD1 (6 bases). CDR1 is SGDLS, CDR2 YYNGEE, per germline. Trimming removed 9 bases from V and 1 base from J, with 10 bases in between. This CDR3 is built from 12 residues. The CDR3 loop reads CATGGANTEAFF. For the CDR3, the DNA is TGTGCCACCGGGGGGGCGAACACTGAAGCTTTCTTT.

The CDR3, as DNA: TGTGCCAGCAGCTTAGGGGACAGGGTCAGTCAGCCCCAGCATTTT. This translates into CASSLGDRVSQPQHF. The genes are TRBV7-2 and TRBJ1-5, with 9 nucleotides matching TRBD1. The CDR3 runs to 15 residues. Germline V gives CDR1 SGHTA, CDR2 FQGNSA. V shed 1 base, J shed 6 bases, and the junction held 4 bases outside the gene matches.

Many counts were recorded for this clone. This chain uses TRBV10-2 with TRBJ2-1; 12 positions agree with TRBD2. The germline CDR1 and CDR2 sequences are WSHSY and SAAADI. V gave up 2 bases and J gave up 8 bases; unmatched junction bases: 7. This CDR3 region has 16 residues. CDR3 DNA: TGCGCCAGCAGTGAGCTAGCGGGGGGGCCTGGAGATGAGCAGTTCTTC. It encodes CASSELAGGPGDEQFF.

Many counts were recorded for this clone. The V and J genes are TRBV7-6 and TRBJ2-2, with 7 positions matching TRBD2. This CDR3 is 13 amino acids long. Losses at the gene ends were 5 bases for V and 5 bases for J; bases not matched to a gene: 2. The germline gives CDR1 SGHVS, CDR2 FNYEAQ. The CDR3 loop reads CASSPGGTGELFF. DNA for the CDR3: TGTGCCAGCAGCCCCGGGGGGACCGGGGAGCTGTTTTTT.

The table lists this clone with many counts. The chain uses TRBV10-3 and TRBJ1-1; the D is unclear. The CDR3 totals 15 residues. Germline V gives CDR1 ENHRY, CDR2 SYGVKD. V lost 10 bases and J 1 base, leaving 19 bases between the germline ends. CDR3 amino acids: CATQTTYPRNTEAFF. Written as DNA, the CDR3 is TGTGCCACCCAAACGACATACCCGAGGAACACTGAAGCTTTCTTT.

The sample holds many counts of this clone. The V and J genes are TRBV2 and TRBJ2-7; weak D call: TRBD1 (5 bases). Germline CDR1 and CDR2: SNHLY and FYNNEI. This CDR3 region has 15 residues. Trimming took 4 bases from V and 0 from J, leaving 13 bases between them. The CDR3 DNA is TGTGCCAGCAGTGCAGGGTTACCCTCCTCCTACGAGCAGTACTTC. Protein sequence: CASSAGLPSSYEQYF.

This clone was seen ten or more times. The J gene is TRBJ2-7, the V gene TRBV5-5, with 9 bases lining up with TRBD1. This CDR3 has 14 residues. V dropped 4 bases and J dropped 4; count of bases not matched to a gene: 6. CDR1 and CDR2 (germline): SGHKS, YYEKEE (reference sequence). The CDR3 coding sequence is TGTGCCAGCAGCCCGGGACAGGGTATTTACGAGCAGTACTTC. Translated, it gives CASSPGQGIYEQYF.

The CDR3 bases are TGCGCCAGCAGCTTGGGGACAGCTAACTATGGCTACACCTTC. The encoded protein is CASSLGTANYGYTF. The chain uses TRBV5-1 and TRBJ1-2, with a tentative D call TRBD1 (6 bases). With 0 bases removed from V and 0 bases from J, the gap between germline ends came to 6 bases. CDR3 length equals 14 residues. Germline values: CDR1 SGHRS, CDR2 YFSETQ.